Listed below are T cell receptor beta chains from one sample, sequenced in a study of blood T cell repertoires in COVID-19. This table comes from immunoSEQ multiplex PCR, and its TCRdb copy is limited to in-frame clones, with some not included. The repertoire includes approximately 300,000 clones, 87% of them detected once, and approximately 5.4% sits in the top ten. Material for sequencing was PBMCs or T cells enriched from blood (not recorded which). These receptors were taken from a woman aged 25-40 years who had recovered from COVID-19. The CDR3 runs from the conserved cysteine through the conserved F or W. A D gene is named only where the DNA matches it firmly. Some rows mark clone size as missing; the rest say once, few, many or name a class of expanded clone.

V	size	J	D	DNA	CDR3
TRBV19	.	TRBJ1-2	TRBD1	TGTGCCACTGCGGACAGGGACTATGGCTACACCTTC	CATADRDYGYTF
TRBV7-2	.	TRBJ1-5	TRBD1	TGTGCCAGCAGCTTATATGGACAGGGGAATCAGCCCCAGCATTTT	CASSLYGQGNQPQHF
TRBV6-5	few	TRBJ1-1	.	TGTGCCAGCACCGAACTCCCGAACACTGAAGCTTTCTTT	CASTELPNTEAFF
TRBV5-5	.	TRBJ1-1	TRBD1	TGTGCCAGCAACAAGGACAGGGCCACTGAAGCTTTCTTT	CASNKDRATEAFF
TRBV7-9	.	TRBJ1-4	TRBD1	TGTGCCAGCAGCCCTGGGACAGGGGCTAATGAAAAACTGTTTTTT	CASSPGTGANEKLFF
TRBV9	.	TRBJ2-7	TRBD1	TGTGCCAGCAGCCAACGGGACAGCCAAAGCTCCTACGAGCAGTACTTC	CASSQRDSQSSYEQYF
TRBV7-3	.	TRBJ2-5	.	TGTGCCAGCAGCTCCGTTCCGGAAGAGACCCAGTACTTC	CASSSVPEETQYF
TRBV5-5	.	TRBJ1-6	.	TGTGCCAGCAGCCGAGGGGGGGTGCCAGGGGTTTCACCCCTCCACTTT	CASSRGGVPGVSPLHF
TRBV9	.	TRBJ1-2	.	TGTGCCAGCAGCCCCACGCAGGGGTTTTACTATGGCTACACCTTC	CASSPTQGFYYGYTF
TRBV4-1	.	TRBJ1-5	.	TGCGCCAGCAGCCATGGCGGGGGGGATCACAATCAGCCCCAGCATTTT	CASSHGGGDHNQPQHF
TRBV10-3	.	TRBJ1-4	.	TGTGCCATCAGTGAGACGTTGTCAGGGCAAAAACTGTTTTTT	CAISETLSGQKLFF
TRBV5-1	.	TRBJ1-2	TRBD1	TGCGCCAGCAGCACAATACAGGGGGCGCGTTATGGCTACACCTTC	CASSTIQGARYGYTF
TRBV7-3	few	TRBJ1-5	TRBD1	TGTGCCAGCAGCTCCCAGCCGGGACAGGGTTCTCAGCCCCAGCATTTT	CASSSQPGQGSQPQHF
TRBV19	.	TRBJ2-7	.	TGTGCCAGTAGTTCCGGGGGGACAGGAGACGAGCAGTACTTC	CASSSGGTGDEQYF
TRBV10-1	once	TRBJ2-3	.	TGCGCCAGCAGTGCATCAGGGGGCACAGATACGCAGTATTTT	CASSASGGTDTQYF
TRBV19	.	TRBJ1-2	.	TGTGCCAGTAGTATCGGTGGCAAAGCCGGGTATGGCTACACCTTC	CASSIGGKAGYGYTF
TRBV9	.	TRBJ2-3	.	TGTGCCAGCAGCGTAGGGGCGGGAACTAGCACAGATACGCAGTATTTT	CASSVGAGTSTDTQYF
TRBV25-1	few	TRBJ1-1	.	TGTGCCAGCAGTGAATCAGTCAGGGATTACACTGAAGCTTTCTTT	CASSESVRDYTEAFF
TRBV30	.	TRBJ1-2	.	TGTGCCTGGATTTCCGCAGCTAACTATGGCTACACCTTC	CAWISAANYGYTF
TRBV3-1/TRBV3-2	.	TRBJ2-5	TRBD2	TGTGCCAGCAGCCACAGAAGGACTAGCGGGGGTCCGTACCAAGAGACCCAGTACTTC	CASSHRRTSGGPYQETQYF
TRBV19	.	TRBJ2-3	.	TGTGCCAGTAGTCTCTCCCCCGGGGGACTGTATACGCAGTATTTT	CASSLSPGGLYTQYF
TRBV5-1	.	TRBJ2-3	TRBD2	TGCGCCAGCAGCTTGGAACCTGTTGGAAACGGGGGGGATACGCAGTATTTT	CASSLEPVGNGGDTQYF
TRBV2	few	TRBJ2-7	TRBD1	TGTGCCAGCAGCCCGGACAGGGGCACCTACGAGCAGTACTTC	CASSPDRGTYEQYF
TRBV12-3/TRBV12-4	few	TRBJ1-6	TRBD1	TGTGCCAGCAGCGACAGGGGGAACTCACCCCTCCACTTT	CASSDRGNSPLHF
TRBV30	few	TRBJ2-5	.	TGTGCCTGGAGTGAAGGGGACATCAGGGGAGGGGAGACCCAGTACTTC	CAWSEGDIRGGETQYF
TRBV18	.	TRBJ2-1	.	TGTGCCAGCTCACCACGGGCCGACAGTTACAATGAGCAGTTCTTC	CASSPRADSYNEQFF
TRBV7-8	.	TRBJ1-1	.	TGTGCCAGCAGCACCCGGGGGTACGACACTGAAGCTTTCTTT	CASSTRGYDTEAFF
TRBV12-3/TRBV12-4	once	TRBJ1-3	.	TGTGCCAGCAGCTTGGAGTTTGGAAACACCATATATTTT	CASSLEFGNTIYF
TRBV7-2	.	TRBJ1-1	TRBD1	TGTGCCAGCAGCTCTGATCCGGGACAGGGGACTGAAGCTTTCTTT	CASSSDPGQGTEAFF
TRBV20-1	.	TRBJ1-1	.	TGCAGTGTATTGAACACTGAAGCTTTCTTT	CSVLNTEAFF
TRBV5-6	.	TRBJ1-3	TRBD1	TGTGCCAGCAGCAAGGGGGCAGGACTCAGCACCATATATTTT	CASSKGAGLSTIYF
TRBV10-1	.	TRBJ2-7	.	TGCGCCAGCAGTGAGTCGGGAGCCTACGAGCAGTACTTC	CASSESGAYEQYF
TRBV6-5	once	TRBJ2-7	.	TGTGCCAGCAGCCTACTCAGGGGATTGGGCGAGCAGTACTTC	CASSLLRGLGEQYF
TRBV9	few	TRBJ1-6	.	TGTGCCAGCAGCCCCCTGGAGCATAATTCACCCCTCCACTTT	CASSPLEHNSPLHF
TRBV2	.	TRBJ2-5	TRBD1	TGTGCCAGCAGTGAAGGGACAGGTTCTTTTGAGACCCAGTACTTC	CASSEGTGSFETQYF
TRBV9	.	TRBJ2-2	TRBD1	TGTGCCAGCAGCCCCCGGGACAGGGGAGGTACCGGGGAGCTGTTTTTT	CASSPRDRGGTGELFF
TRBV9	.	TRBJ2-1	TRBD2	TGTGCCAGCAGCGTTATGACTAGCGGGGGGGCTTTTGAGCAGTTCTTC	CASSVMTSGGAFEQFF
TRBV5-1	.	TRBJ1-2	TRBD1	TGCGCCAGCAGCATTGACAGGGGGGAATTGGATGGCTACACCTTC	CASSIDRGELDGYTF
TRBV7-8	.	TRBJ2-1	.	TGTGCCAGCAGCACCTTCTACGATGAGCAGTTCTTC	CASSTFYDEQFF
TRBV11-2	.	TRBJ2-7	.	TGTGCCAGCAGCTTACACTCCCAGGGGTACGAGCAGTACTTC	CASSLHSQGYEQYF
TRBV14	.	TRBJ2-1	.	TGTGCCAGCATCGACGGGTATGGCGCCTACAATGAGCAGTTCTTC	CASIDGYGAYNEQFF
TRBV4-1	.	TRBJ1-6	.	TGCGCCAGCAGCCAACCATGGCCCTCCTATAATTCACCCCTCCACTTT	CASSQPWPSYNSPLHF
TRBV3-1/TRBV3-2	few	TRBJ2-2	.	TGTGCCAGCAACTACAGGTTCGCGAACACCGGGGAGCTGTTTTTT	CASNYRFANTGELFF
TRBV7-3	.	TRBJ2-2	.	TGTGCCAGCAGCCTCACCCGGGACATCGAGACCGGGGAGCTGTTTTTT	CASSLTRDIETGELFF
TRBV3-1/TRBV3-2	few	TRBJ2-1	TRBD1	TGTGCCAGCAGCTCATCAGACAGGGTAAATGAGCAGTTCTTC	CASSSSDRVNEQFF
TRBV29-1	few	TRBJ2-1	.	TGCAGCGGCAGCCGGGACTCCCGCTACAATGAGCAGTTCTTC	CSGSRDSRYNEQFF
TRBV13	.	TRBJ1-6	.	TGTGCCAGCAGCGTATATAATTCACCCCTCCACTTT	CASSVYNSPLHF
TRBV30	.	TRBJ2-1	TRBD2	TGTGCCTGGAGTGGCCGGACAGTAGCGGGGTCCTACAATGAGCAGTTCTTC	CAWSGRTVAGSYNEQFF
TRBV7-8	.	TRBJ1-1	TRBD1	TGTGCCAGCAGCTTAGGGACAGGCATGAACACTGAAGCTTTCTTT	CASSLGTGMNTEAFF
TRBV4-1	.	TRBJ1-1	.	TGCGCCAGCAGCCAAGATTCCGTAGTCCTTGGGGGGGACACTGAAGCTTTCTTT	CASSQDSVVLGGDTEAFF
TRBV19	.	TRBJ1-2	TRBD1	TGTGCCAGTAGTATCAGGGGGATTAACTATGGCTACACCTTC	CASSIRGINYGYTF
TRBV7-2	.	TRBJ1-2	.	TGTGCCAGCAGCCCCCCGGTGGAACAGGGTAATTTAGGGTATGGCTACACCTTC	CASSPPVEQGNLGYGYTF
TRBV5-4	.	TRBJ2-2	TRBD2	TGTGCCAGCAGCCGGACTAGCGGGGTAACCGGGGAGCTGTTTTTT	CASSRTSGVTGELFF
TRBV11-2	.	TRBJ1-2	.	TGTGCCAGCAGCTTAGATGCGGGGTATGAGGTCTATGGCTACACCTTC	CASSLDAGYEVYGYTF
TRBV19	.	TRBJ1-1	.	TGTGCCAGTAGTATTGGGGGGGCTACTGAAGCTTTCTTT	CASSIGGATEAFF